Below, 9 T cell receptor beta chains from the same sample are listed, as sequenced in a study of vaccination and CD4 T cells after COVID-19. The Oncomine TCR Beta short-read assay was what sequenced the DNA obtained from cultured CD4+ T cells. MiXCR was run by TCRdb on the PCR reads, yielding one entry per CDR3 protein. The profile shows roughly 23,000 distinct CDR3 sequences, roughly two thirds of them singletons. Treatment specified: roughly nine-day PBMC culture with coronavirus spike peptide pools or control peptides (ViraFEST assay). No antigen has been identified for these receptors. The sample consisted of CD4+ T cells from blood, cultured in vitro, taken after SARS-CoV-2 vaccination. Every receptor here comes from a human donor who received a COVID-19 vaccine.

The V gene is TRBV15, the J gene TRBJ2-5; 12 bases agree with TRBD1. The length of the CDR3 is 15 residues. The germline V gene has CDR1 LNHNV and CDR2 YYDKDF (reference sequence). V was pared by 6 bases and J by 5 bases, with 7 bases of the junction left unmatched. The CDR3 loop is CATSRDRGQAETQYF. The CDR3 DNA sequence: TGTGCCACCAGTAGGGACAGGGGGCAGGCGGAGACCCAGTACTTC.

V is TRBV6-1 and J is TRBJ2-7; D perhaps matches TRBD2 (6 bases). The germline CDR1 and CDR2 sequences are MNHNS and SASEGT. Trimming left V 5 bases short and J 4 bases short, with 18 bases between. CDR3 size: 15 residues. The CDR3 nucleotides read TGTGCCAGCAGTCCGGTTGGAGGGCGGGTGTACGAGCAGTACTTC. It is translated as CASSPVGGRVYEQYF.

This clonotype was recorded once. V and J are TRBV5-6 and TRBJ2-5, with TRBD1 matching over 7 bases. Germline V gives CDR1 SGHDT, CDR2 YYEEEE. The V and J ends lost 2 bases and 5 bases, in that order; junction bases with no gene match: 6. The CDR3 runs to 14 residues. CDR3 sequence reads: CASSFEGGEETQYF. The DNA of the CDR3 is TGTGCCAGCAGCTTTGAAGGGGGCGAGGAGACCCAGTACTTC. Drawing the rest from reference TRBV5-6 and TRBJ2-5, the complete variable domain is DAGVTQSPTHLIKTRGQQVTLRCSPKSGHDTVSWYQQALGQGPQFIFQYYEEEERQRGNFPDRFSGHQFPNYSSELNVNALLLGDSALYLCASSFEGGEETQYFGPGTRLLVL.

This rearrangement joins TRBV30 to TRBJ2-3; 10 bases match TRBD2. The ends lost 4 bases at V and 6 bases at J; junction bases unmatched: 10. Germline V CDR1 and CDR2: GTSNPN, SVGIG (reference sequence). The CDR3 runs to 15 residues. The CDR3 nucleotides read TGTGCCTGGACTCCTTCTAGCGGGGGCCGGGATACGCAGTATTTT. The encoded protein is CAWTPSSGGRDTQYF.

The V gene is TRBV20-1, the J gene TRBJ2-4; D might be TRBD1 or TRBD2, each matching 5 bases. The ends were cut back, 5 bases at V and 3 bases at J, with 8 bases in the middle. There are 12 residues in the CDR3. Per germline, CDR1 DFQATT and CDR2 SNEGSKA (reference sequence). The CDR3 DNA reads TGCAGTGCTGAGAGGGGCAAAAACATTCAGTACTTC. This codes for CSAERGKNIQYF.

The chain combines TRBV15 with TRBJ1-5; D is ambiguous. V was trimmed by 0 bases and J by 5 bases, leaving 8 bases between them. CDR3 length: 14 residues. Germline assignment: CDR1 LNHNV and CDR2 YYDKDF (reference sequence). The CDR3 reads CATSRDRRDQPQHF. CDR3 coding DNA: TGTGCCACCAGCAGAGATCGGAGGGATCAGCCCCAGCATTTT.

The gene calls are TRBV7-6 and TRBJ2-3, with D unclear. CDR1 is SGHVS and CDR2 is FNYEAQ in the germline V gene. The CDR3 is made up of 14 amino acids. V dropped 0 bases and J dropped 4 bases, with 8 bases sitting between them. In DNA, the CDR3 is TGTGCCAGCAGCTTAGCGGGGTGGGCAGATACGCAGTATTTT. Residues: CASSLAGWADTQYF. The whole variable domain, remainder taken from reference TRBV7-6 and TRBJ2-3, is GAGVSQSPRYKVTKRGQDVALRCDPISGHVSLYWYRQALGQGPEFLTYFNYEAQQDKSGLPNDRFSAERPEGSISTLTIQRTEQRDSAMYRCASSLAGWADTQYFGPGTRLTVL.

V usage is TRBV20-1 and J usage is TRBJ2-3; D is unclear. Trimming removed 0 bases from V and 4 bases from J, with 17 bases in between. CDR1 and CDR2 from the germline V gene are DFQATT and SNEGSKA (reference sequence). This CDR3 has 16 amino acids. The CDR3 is CSARDARSSTADTQYF. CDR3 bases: TGCAGTGCTAGAGACGCTAGGAGCTCCACCGCAGATACGCAGTATTTT.

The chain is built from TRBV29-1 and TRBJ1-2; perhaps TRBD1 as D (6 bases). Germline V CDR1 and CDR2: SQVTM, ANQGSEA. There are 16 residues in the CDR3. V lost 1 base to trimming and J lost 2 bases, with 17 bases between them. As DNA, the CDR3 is TGCAGCGTTGAAGTTCCCCCCACAGGGCCCAACTATGGCTACACCTTC. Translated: CSVEVPPTGPNYGYTF. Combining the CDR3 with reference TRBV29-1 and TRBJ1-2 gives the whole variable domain SAVISQKPSRDICQRGTSLTIQCQVDSQVTMMFWYRQQPGQSLTLIATANQGSEATYESGFVIDKFPISRPNLTFSTLTVSNMSPEDSSIYLCSVEVPPTGPNYGYTFGSGTRLTVV.